A single sample gave rise to the 18 T cell receptor beta chains below, sequenced in a study of cytomegalovirus exposure and HLA in healthy donors. It was with 60 Vbeta and 13 Jbeta primers that the PCR ran. Here immunoSEQ multiplex PCR was the method, and the copy in TCRdb shows in-frame clones only, minus some. The top ten clones hold roughly 3.4% of a sample with 100,000 or so clones, approximately 80% of them seen once. Sequenced input: PBMCs. The receptors come from a man younger than 45 in good health and CMV-seropositive.

V is TRBV6-5 and J is TRBJ2-5, with 7 bases matching TRBD1. The CDR3 is 16 amino acids. Germline V CDR1 and CDR2: MNHEY, SVGAGI. Trimming removed 0 bases from V and 3 bases from J; junction bases left unmatched: 7. The CDR3 loop reads CASSYSNRGIKETQYF. For the CDR3, the DNA is TGTGCCAGCAGTTACTCCAACAGGGGAATAAAAGAGACCCAGTACTTC.

This clone was recorded once. The rearrangement joins TRBV5-1 to TRBJ2-5; 7 nucleotides line up with TRBD2. Germline CDR1 reads SGHRS; CDR2 reads YFSETQ. The junction had 7 bases not matched to a gene; V was cut back by 0 bases and J by 5 bases. The CDR3 loop spans 15 amino acids. CDR3 nucleotides: TGCGCCAGCAGCTTGGGTGGCGGGAGTAAGGAGACCCAGTACTTC. Translated: CASSLGGGSKETQYF.

The chain employs TRBV28 and TRBJ1-1; D perhaps matches TRBD1 (5 bases). V was pared by 11 bases and J by 1 base, with 17 bases between. Germline values: CDR1 MDHEN, CDR2 SYDVKM. The CDR3 is 14 amino acids. CDR3 nucleotide sequence: TGTGCCTGCGGGGCCGTAGGAGGGAACACTGAAGCTTTCTTT. Translation: CACGAVGGNTEAFF.

CDR3 in amino acids: CASRGEGGYEQYF. CDR3 DNA: TGTGCCAGCAGGGGGGAGGGCGGCTACGAGCAGTACTTC. The chain joins TRBV6-1 to TRBJ2-7; 7 bases fit TRBD2. Unmatched junction bases numbered 5, after V lost 6 bases and J lost 3 bases. This CDR3 spans 13 amino acids. CDR1 and CDR2 (germline): MNHNS, SASEGT.

The chain joins TRBV28 to TRBJ1-1, with 9 bases aligning to TRBD1. CDR1 and CDR2 from the germline V gene are MDHEN and SYDVKM. The CDR3 covers 15 residues. The J segment lost 1 base and the V segment lost 5 bases, leaving 5 bases of the junction unmatched. CDR3 loop: CASSPSGQGNTEAFF. CDR3 DNA: TGTGCCAGCAGTCCCTCGGGACAGGGGAACACTGAAGCTTTCTTT.

V gene TRBV9 combines with J gene TRBJ2-1; D is unresolved. The germline V and J ends were trimmed by 4 bases and 6 bases, with 17 bases remaining between them. This CDR3 spans 15 amino acids. CDR1 is SGDLS and CDR2 is YYNGEE in the germline V gene. CDR3 residues: CASSTRDISFNEQFF. The DNA for the CDR3 is TGTGCCAGCAGCACTCGAGATATTAGTTTCAATGAGCAGTTCTTC.

This rearrangement joins TRBV18 to TRBJ2-2; TRBD2 agrees at 8 bases. The CDR3 has 15 residues. Germline assignment: CDR1 KGHSH and CDR2 LQKENI. The trim removed 3 bases at V and 5 bases at J, leaving 5 bases unmatched. CDR3 bases: TGTGCCAGCTCACCTGGGGTAGCGGGAACCGGGGAGCTGTTTTTT. Translation: CASSPGVAGTGELFF.

The chain carries TRBV6-5 and TRBJ2-1, with 8 nucleotides matching TRBD2. From germline, CDR1 is MNHEY and CDR2 SVGAGI. Trimming at V came to 6 bases and at J to 9 bases, leaving 7 bases not matched to a gene. This CDR3 has 13 residues. The chain's CDR3 is CASRAGGAGEQFF. The CDR3 nucleotides are TGTGCCAGCAGGGCGGGAGGAGCGGGTGAGCAGTTCTTC.

The genes are TRBV18 and TRBJ2-1, with 7 bases matching TRBD1. The CDR3 loop spans 17 amino acids. Germline V gives CDR1 KGHSH, CDR2 LQKENI. Trimming removed 5 bases from V and 0 bases from J; junction bases left unmatched: 10. CDR3 residues: CASSAITGATSYNEQFF. The CDR3 DNA is TGTGCCAGCTCAGCTATTACAGGGGCTACCTCCTACAATGAGCAGTTCTTC.

J is TRBJ2-1 and V is TRBV7-2; 10 positions agree with TRBD1. This CDR3 is 13 amino acids long. Trimming at V came to 6 bases and at J to 9 bases, leaving 5 bases not matched to a gene. CDR1 and CDR2 from the germline V gene are SGHTA and FQGNSA. CDR3 protein: CASRRQGAGEQFF. The CDR3 DNA is TGTGCCAGCAGACGACAGGGGGCGGGTGAGCAGTTCTTC.

The chain uses TRBV10-3 and TRBJ2-1, with 9 bases lining up with TRBD1. V shed 6 bases and J 4 bases; nucleotides not matched to a gene: 10. The CDR3 spans 16 residues. Germline V gene sequence: CDR1 ENHRY, CDR2 SYGVKD. This CDR3 is CAIRGPGQGPYNEQFF. CDR3 nucleotides: TGTGCCATCAGGGGACCGGGACAGGGACCTTACAATGAGCAGTTCTTC.

The J gene is TRBJ2-7, the V gene TRBV7-8; D may be TRBD2 (6 bases). CDR1 and CDR2 (germline): SGHVS, FQNEAQ. This CDR3 comprises 13 residues. Between the trimmed V and J ends, which lost 4 bases and 5 bases, there was a span of 12 bases. The CDR3 DNA sequence: TGTGCCAGCAGCTCGGGGGTACGCGACGAGCAGTACTTC. Its translation is CASSSGVRDEQYF.

Here the CDR3 DNA reads TGTGCCAGCAGTTTCCCGGGACAGGGAAACTATGGCTACACCTTC. Amino acids: CASSFPGQGNYGYTF. V usage is TRBV28 and J usage is TRBJ1-2; the match to TRBD1 covers 9 bases. Per the germline V gene, CDR1 is MDHEN and CDR2 is SYDVKM. Trimming removed 3 bases from V and 2 bases from J; junction bases left unmatched: 4. This CDR3 has 15 amino acids.

Note on this clone: Relative to the germline gene, one junction end is altered; a read error may explain this. J is TRBJ1-4 and V is TRBV7-2, with D uncertain. Per germline, CDR1 SGHTA and CDR2 FQGNSA. The CDR3 sequence is 13 residues long. The CDR3 sequence is CASSLARGEKLLF. The DNA of the CDR3 is TGTGCCAGCAGCTTAGCCCGGGGTGAAAAACTGCTTTTT. The full variable domain, rest sourced from reference TRBV7-2 and TRBJ1-4, is GAGVSQSPSNKVTEKGKDVELRCDPISGHTALYWYRQSLGQGLEFLIYFQGNSAPDKSGLPSDRFSAERTGGSVSTLTIQRTQQEDSAVYLCASSLARGEKLLFGSGTQLSVL.

The V and J genes are TRBV5-1 and TRBJ2-5; 11 nucleotides align to TRBD2. The CDR3 totals 15 residues. The V and J ends lost 5 bases and 4 bases, in that order; junction bases with no gene match: 7. CDR1 and CDR2 from the germline V gene are SGHRS and YFSETQ. This chain's CDR3 is CASSQTSGRAETQYF. The DNA of the CDR3 is TGCGCCAGCAGTCAAACTAGCGGGAGAGCAGAGACCCAGTACTTC.

The rearrangement joins TRBV6-1 to TRBJ2-1; 16 bases are shared with TRBD2. V lost 6 bases and J lost 6; bases outside the gene matches: 2. CDR3 length: 15 residues. The germline gives CDR1 MNHNS, CDR2 SASEGT. In DNA, the CDR3 is TGTGCCAGCAGAGGGACTAGCGGGAGGGGCAATGAGCAGTTCTTC. It translates to CASRGTSGRGNEQFF.

This sequence joins TRBV5-1 and TRBJ1-1; 7 positions agree with TRBD1. This CDR3 comprises 16 residues. Germline loops: CDR1 SGHRS, CDR2 YFSETQ. J gave up 4 bases and V 4 bases, and 13 bases lay outside the gene matches. In DNA, the CDR3 is TGCGCCAGCAGCCCCCAACGGACGACAGGGACCACTGAAGCTTTCTTT. Translating gives CASSPQRTTGTTEAFF.

Written as DNA, the CDR3 is TGTGCCAGCAGTCAAACAGGAGTGGGAACTAATGAAAAACTGTTTTTT. Protein product: CASSQTGVGTNEKLFF. V is TRBV2 and J is TRBJ1-4; a weak D match, TRBD1 (5 bases). CDR1 is SNHLY, CDR2 FYNNEI, per germline. V shed 5 bases and J shed 1 base, with 14 bases lying between them. This CDR3 is built from 16 residues. The full variable domain, in which reference TRBV2 and TRBJ1-4 provide the parts outside the CDR3, is EPEVTQTPSHQVTQMGQEVILRCVPISNHLYFYWYRQILGQKVEFLVSFYNNEISEKSEIFDDQFSVERPDGSNFTLKIRSTKLEDSAMYFCASSQTGVGTNEKLFFGSGTQLSVL.